The clone carrying this TCR beta chain has only a few counts. Antigen unknown. The data derive from a study of T cell repertoires in cytomegalovirus infection. In the study overall: Epitope selection comprised recently identified HLA-C-restricted CMV epitopes and well-studied HLA-B-restricted CMV epitopes. Public TCR beta signatures indicated both CMV infection and matching HLA type.

TCRdb recomputed calls from the reads with MiXCR, one row per CDR3 protein. The sample yields about 500,000 distinct CDR3 sequences, 33% seen once. Study-wide findings and caveats: It was HLA-C-restricted CMV-specific TCR beta clonotypes that dominated the response ex vivo.

The specimen was cultured PBMCs, collected from culture after CMV antigen stimulation. The receptor was derived from a human donor in good health (CMV status not recorded). Some clones in this sample may be carry-over from other donors' samples.

This CDR3 reads CASSAGTKVSPLHF. CDR3 in DNA: TGTGCCAGCAGTGCCGGGACAAAAGTTTCACCCCTCCACTTT. The rearrangement joins TRBV28 to TRBJ1-6; tentative D call: TRBD1 (6 bases). V lost 5 bases and J 9 bases, leaving 14 bases between the germline ends. This CDR3 has 14 amino acids. Germline lookup yields CDR1 MDHEN and CDR2 SYDVKM.